Each of the 17 T cell receptor beta chains below was sequenced from the same sample in a study of human T cells and chemical hapten exposure. As to time point: patch test 2, 6 weeks after DPC sensitization. Documented treatment: therapeutic diphenylcyclopropenone sensitization with weekly scalp DPC. MiXCR, applied by TCRdb to the RACE reads, yields one record per CDR3 protein. Of roughly 94,000 distinct CDR3 sequences in the sample, 9.3% were seen once. Sequenced here: whole blood, sampled in connection with sensitization to the hapten diphenylcyclopropenone (DPC). The origin of the receptors is a woman between 40 and 55 years old with alopecia areata. Some clones in this sample may be carry-over from other donors' samples.

This clonotype showed up many times. The rearrangement joins TRBV2 to TRBJ2-7, with 8 bases identical to TRBD1. The CDR3 consists of 14 residues. CDR1 and CDR2 from the germline V gene are SNHLY and FYNNEI. Losses at the gene ends were 5 bases for V and 3 bases for J; bases not matched to a gene: 6. The CDR3 DNA reads TGTGCCAGCAGTCCAGGGGGCTCAAGCTACGAGCAGTACTTC. Translating gives CASSPGGSSYEQYF.

The chain uses TRBV5-1 and TRBJ2-7; 7 nucleotides line up with TRBD2. In germline, CDR1 is SGHRS, CDR2 YFSETQ. Trimming took 0 bases from V and 6 from J; bases not matched to a gene: 6. The CDR3 extends over 14 amino acids. DNA for the CDR3: TGCGCCAGCAGCTTGGTTCTCGGGGAGGGCGAGCAGTACTTC. Protein product: CASSLVLGEGEQYF.

This rearrangement joins TRBV20-1 to TRBJ1-1; D unclear. The CDR3 is 13 amino acids. V gave up 1 base and J gave up 6 bases, with 12 bases separating them. CDR1 is DFQATT, CDR2 SNEGSKA, per germline (reference sequence). The CDR3 is CSARVRRGAEAFF. CDR3 nucleotide sequence: TGCAGTGCTAGAGTACGGAGAGGAGCTGAAGCTTTCTTT.

The rearrangement uses TRBV27 and TRBJ1-2; 9 positions agree with TRBD1. The CDR3 runs 13 residues. Unmatched junction bases numbered 6, after V lost 5 bases and J lost 8 bases. Germline V gene data show CDR1 as MNHEY and CDR2 as SMNVEV (reference sequence). CDR3 nucleotides: TGTGCCAGCAGTATGAGGACAGGGGAAGGCTACACCTTC. Translating it yields CASSMRTGEGYTF.

In this sample, this clonotype turned up many times. The chain recombines TRBV5-1 with TRBJ2-5; TRBD1 or TRBD2 may be the D gene (6 bases each). The CDR3 runs to 14 residues. The germline V gene encodes CDR1 SGHRS and CDR2 YFSETQ. The V end lost 5 bases, the J end lost 5 bases, and 16 bases lay between the germline ends. The CDR3 coding sequence is TGCGCCAGCAGTAGGAAGACAGGAGGGGAGACCCAGTACTTC. The encoded protein is CASSRKTGGETQYF.

This clonotype was picked up many times. The chain combines TRBV12-3 or TRBV12-4 with TRBJ2-2; 7 nucleotides agree with TRBD2. The CDR3 is 15 amino acids. Germline trimming cut 4 bases from V and 7 bases from J; bases unmatched to any gene: 9. DNA of the CDR3: TGTGCCAGCAGTTCCACAGGAGCGGGGCACGGGGAGCTGTTTTTT. Protein: CASSSTGAGHGELFF.

This clonotype was counted between two and nine times. The chain recombines TRBV28 with TRBJ2-1; 13 bases are shared with TRBD2. In germline, CDR1 is MDHEN, CDR2 SYDVKM. This CDR3 is 17 amino acids long. V lost 3 bases to trimming and J lost 1 base; unmatched junction nucleotides: 3. CDR3 protein: CASSFTSGRGSYNEQFF. In nucleotides, the CDR3 is TGTGCCAGCAGTTTTACTAGCGGGAGGGGTTCCTACAATGAGCAGTTCTTC.

This clonotype was observed many times. The gene calls are TRBV18 and TRBJ2-5; TRBD2 matches 7 bases. The CDR3 is 14 residues long. V was pared by 6 bases and J by 1 base, with 5 bases of the junction left unmatched. Germline lookup yields CDR1 KGHSH and CDR2 LQKENI. The CDR3 bases are TGTGCCAGCTCGCCTAGCGGCACCCAAGAGACCCAGTACTTC. Translating it yields CASSPSGTQETQYF. The full variable domain, with the rest looked up from reference TRBV18 and TRBJ2-5, is NAGVMQNPRHLVRRRGQEARLRCSPMKGHSHVYWYRQLPEEGLKFMVYLQKENIIDESGMPKERFSAEFPKEGPSILRIQQVVRGDSAAYFCASSPSGTQETQYFGPGTRLLVL.

This clonotype was counted ten times or more. The chain recombines TRBV28 with TRBJ2-1; 10 positions agree with TRBD2. CDR1 and CDR2 from the germline V gene are MDHEN and SYDVKM. The ends lost 10 bases at V and 7 bases at J; junction bases unmatched: 7. The CDR3 extends over 13 amino acids. In nucleotides, the CDR3 is TGTGCCATCGAGAATAGCGGGAGGAATGAGCAGTTCTTC. Translating it yields CAIENSGRNEQFF. The full variable domain, completed using reference TRBV28 and TRBJ2-1, is DVKVTQSSRYLVKRTGEKVFLECVQDMDHENMFWYRQDPGLGLRLIYFSYDVKMKEKGDIPEGYSVSREKKERFSLILESASTNQTSMYLCAIENSGRNEQFFGPGTRLTVL.

This clonotype occurred many times. The chain couples TRBV7-2 to TRBJ2-5; TRBD1 matches 7 bases. CDR3 length equals 15 residues. Germline V CDR1 and CDR2: SGHTA, FQGNSA. V was pared by 7 bases and J by 2 bases, with 10 bases of the junction left unmatched. The CDR3 region has the DNA TGTGCCAGCACTTCACGACAGGGATTACAAGAGACCCAGTACTTC. It is translated as CASTSRQGLQETQYF.

The chain links TRBV5-1 to TRBJ2-3; maybe TRBD1 (5 bases). CDR1 and CDR2 (germline): SGHRS, YFSETQ. With 4 bases removed from V and 2 bases from J, the gap between germline ends came to 17 bases. The CDR3 consists of 16 residues. The DNA for the CDR3 is TGCGCCAGCAGCAACCCTCAGGGCCTGACCACAGATACGCAGTATTTT. Translated, it gives CASSNPQGLTTDTQYF.

This clonotype was found many times. The chain links TRBV19 to TRBJ2-1; D gene unclear. Germline V CDR1 and CDR2: LNHDA, SQIVND (reference sequence). The CDR3 totals 14 residues. With 5 bases removed from V and 0 bases from J, the gap between germline ends came to 8 bases. The CDR3 region is CASSDGSSYNEQFF. Written as DNA, the CDR3 is TGTGCCAGTAGTGATGGTTCCTCCTACAATGAGCAGTTCTTC.

This clonotype was observed many times. The rearrangement joins TRBV4-2 to TRBJ2-4; 14 bases line up with TRBD2. Trimming removed 5 bases from V and 6 bases from J; junction bases left unmatched: 6. The CDR3 sequence is 16 residues long. Germline V gene data show CDR1 as LGHNA and CDR2 as YNFKEQ. CDR3: CASSIGLAGGGNIQYF. CDR3 coding DNA: TGTGCCAGCAGCATCGGACTAGCGGGAGGTGGAAACATTCAGTACTTC.

This clonotype was observed at least ten times. The chain joins TRBV6-2 or TRBV6-3 to TRBJ2-1, with D unresolved. Looked up from germline, CDR1 is MNHEY and CDR2 is SVGEGT. Trimming stripped 5 bases from V and 7 bases from J, with 12 bases between. The CDR3 runs 13 residues. The CDR3 sequence: CASSPMDRNEQFF. The CDR3 DNA reads TGTGCCAGCAGTCCCATGGACCGGAATGAGCAGTTCTTC.

V usage is TRBV4-3 and J usage is TRBJ2-1; possible D gene TRBD2, 5 bases. V lost 4 bases and J lost 2, with 9 bases in between. There are 14 residues in the CDR3. From germline, CDR1 is LGHNA and CDR2 YSLEER. CDR3 protein: CASSPDGAYNEQFF. The CDR3 bases are TGCGCCAGCAGCCCGGACGGGGCCTACAATGAGCAGTTCTTC.

This rearrangement joins TRBV25-1 to TRBJ1-4, with no clear D. Trimming took 1 base from V and 8 from J, leaving 5 bases between them. Germline CDR1 reads MGHDK; CDR2 reads SYGVNS. The CDR3 contains 12 residues. The CDR3: CASSEFGEKLFF. The CDR3 DNA is TGTGCCAGCAGTGAATTTGGGGAAAAACTGTTTTTT.

This clonotype appeared many times. The J gene is TRBJ2-1, the V gene TRBV7-3; no reliable D call. CDR1 SGHTA and CDR2 FQGTGA come from the germline V gene. The CDR3 runs 16 residues. V was trimmed by 1 base and J by 8 bases, leaving 18 bases between them. The CDR3 nucleotides are TGTGCCAGCAGCTTAAAATGGACGGACGGACCCGATGAGCAGTTCTTC. It yields the protein CASSLKWTDGPDEQFF.